The 5 T cell receptor beta chains listed next were all sequenced from one sample in a study of blood T cell repertoires in COVID-19. Profiled with immunoSEQ multiplex PCR; TCRdb holds only in-frame clones, not every one. The profile shows over 100,000 clones, about four fifths of them singletons. The sample was peripheral blood. The source is a woman aged 60-75 years with active or convalescent COVID-19.

V usage is TRBV2 and J usage is TRBJ1-5; D is undetermined. Trimming pared 3 bases from V and 9 bases from J, leaving 15 bases between. The CDR3 runs 14 residues. The germline V gene encodes CDR1 SNHLY and CDR2 FYNNEI. CDR3 amino acids: CASSELPGVSPQHF. The DNA for the CDR3 is TGTGCCAGCAGTGAGCTCCCCGGGGTGTCGCCCCAGCATTTT.

The chain has TRBV6-6 and TRBJ1-6, with 8 bases aligning to TRBD1. CDR1 is MNHNY, CDR2 SVGAGI, per germline (reference sequence). The CDR3 contains 15 residues. Germline trimming cut 5 bases from V and 10 bases from J; bases unmatched to any gene: 10. The CDR3 DNA follows: TGTGCCAGCAGTCCTGCGGACAGGGACAGATCACCCCTCCACTTT. Translation gives CASSPADRDRSPLHF.

The gene calls are TRBV4-3 and TRBJ1-2; D is possibly TRBD1 (5 bases). Germline V gene data show CDR1 as LGHNA and CDR2 as YSLEER. Trimming took 0 bases from V and 4 from J, leaving 15 bases between them. The CDR3 runs 16 residues. The CDR3 bases are TGCGCCAGCAGCCAAGATATGACAGTCCCTACCTATGGCTACACCTTC. This gives the protein CASSQDMTVPTYGYTF.

The V and J genes are TRBV6-2 or TRBV6-3 and TRBJ2-2; 11 bases align to TRBD1. After removal of 5 bases from V and 7 bases from J, the junction contained 6 bases not matched to a gene. From germline, CDR1 is MNHEY and CDR2 SVGEGT. The CDR3 consists of 15 residues. In DNA, the CDR3 is TGTGCCAGCAGTGGACAGGGGGCGCGGGTCGGGGAGCTGTTTTTT. Translating gives CASSGQGARVGELFF.

The rearrangement joins TRBV4-2 to TRBJ1-2; 8 positions agree with TRBD1. Germline V CDR1 and CDR2: LGHNA, YNFKEQ. The CDR3 length is 15 residues. Trimming took 2 bases from V and 12 from J; bases not matched to a gene: 14. This CDR3 is CASSQPGQGGEMHTF. CDR3 DNA: TGTGCCAGCAGCCAACCTGGACAGGGTGGGGAGATGCACACCTTC.